The TCR beta chain under discussion was sequenced for a study of blood T cell repertoires in COVID-19. Generated by immunoSEQ multiplex PCR, the TCRdb table keeps only in-frame clones and is missing some. Of 35,000 to 50,000 clones in the sample, 90% were seen once. CDR3 length: 15 residues. Germline CDR1 is LNHDA and CDR2 is SQIVND (reference sequence). The V end lost 6 bases, the J end lost 3 bases, and 18 bases lay between the germline ends. The sequenced material came from peripheral blood. The clonotype originates from a man aged 45 to 65 with active COVID-19. The chain is built from TRBV19 and TRBJ2-7; a possible D gene is TRBD1 (6 bases). The CDR3 nucleotides read TGTGCCAGTAGACAGGGTAGTGTAGGAGACTACGAGCAGTACTTC. Translated, it gives CASRQGSVGDYEQYF.